This is a list of T cell receptor beta chains from one sample in a study of CD8+ T cells in alopecia areata. The repertoire was sequenced with immunoSEQ multiplex PCR; TCRdb's copy has only in-frame clones and lacks some. The sample shows roughly 250,000 clones, 65% to 70% of them seen only once. This specimen was CD4+ T cells sorted from blood, taken at week 0. These receptors were obtained from a human donor with alopecia areata. The CDR3 runs from the conserved cysteine through the conserved F or W. The D gene is left open where the match is weak. Only part of the rows carry a size: once, few, many, or a class if the clone is expanded.

>TRBV30|.|.|TRBJ1-5
TGTGCCTGGAGTGGAGCAGGGGACGGGCCCCAGCATTTT
CAWSGAGDGPQHF
>TRBV29-1|.|TRBD1|TRBJ2-7
TGCAGCGTCGGGTCGGGACAGGGGGCATACGAGCAGTACTTC
CSVGSGQGAYEQYF
>TRBV9|.|.|TRBJ2-1
TGTGCCAGCAGCGACCCAGGAGAGCAGTTCTTC
CASSDPGEQFF
>TRBV25-1|.|.|TRBJ2-6
TGTGCCAGCAGTGAACGGCGCTCTGGGGCCAACGTCCTGACTTTC
CASSERRSGANVLTF
>TRBV29-1|.|.|TRBJ1-2
TGCAGCGTTGGCGCGGGGTCTAACTATGGCTACACCTTC
CSVGAGSNYGYTF
>TRBV7-9|.|.|TRBJ2-7
TGTGCCAGCAGCTTAGCCGGGGACTACGAGCAGTACTTC
CASSLAGDYEQYF
>TRBV30|.|TRBD1|TRBJ2-3
TGTGCCTGGAGTGTAGGGGGCCGCACAGATACGCAGTATTTT
CAWSVGGRTDTQYF
>TRBV4-2|.|TRBD1|TRBJ1-2
TGTGCCAGCAGCCAAGAGCAGGGGGCGAACTATGGCTACACCTTC
CASSQEQGANYGYTF
>TRBV4-2|.|.|TRBJ2-1
TGTGCCAGCAGCCTTAATGGGCGGGGGCCTCGGGACAATGAGCAGTTCTTC
CASSLNGRGPRDNEQFF
>TRBV4-2|once|.|TRBJ2-2
TGTGCCAGCAGCCAAGATCGGGGGGCCGGCACCGGGGAGCTGTTTTTT
CASSQDRGAGTGELFF
>TRBV30|.|.|TRBJ2-3
TGTGCCTATAGCGTAAGCACAGATACGCAGTATTTT
CAYSVSTDTQYF
>TRBV5-1|few|TRBD1|TRBJ2-7
TGCGCCAGCAGCTCCACAGGGGCGATCGTTATGGACGAGCAGTACTTC
CASSSTGAIVMDEQYF
>TRBV29-1|few|.|TRBJ1-2
TGCAGCGTTGAAGAGAGGCAAGGCCAGGGCAATGGCTACACCTTC
CSVEERQGQGNGYTF
>TRBV9|few|TRBD2|TRBJ2-3
TGTGCCAGCAGCTCCCCGACTAGCGGGGGCACAGATACGCAGTATTTT
CASSSPTSGGTDTQYF
>TRBV2|once|.|TRBJ2-2
TGTGCCAGCGCGGGGTTCGCGAACACCGGGGAGCTGTTTTTT
CASAGFANTGELFF